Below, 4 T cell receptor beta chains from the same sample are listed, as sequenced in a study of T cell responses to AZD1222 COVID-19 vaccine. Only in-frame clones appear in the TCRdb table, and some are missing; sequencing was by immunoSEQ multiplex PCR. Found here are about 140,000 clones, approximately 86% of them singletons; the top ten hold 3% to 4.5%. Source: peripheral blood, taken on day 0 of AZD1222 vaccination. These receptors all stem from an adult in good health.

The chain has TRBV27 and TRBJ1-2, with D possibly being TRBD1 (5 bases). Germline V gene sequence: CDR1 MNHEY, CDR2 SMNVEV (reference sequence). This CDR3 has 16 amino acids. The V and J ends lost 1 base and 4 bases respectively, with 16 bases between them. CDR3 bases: TGTGCCAGCAGTTTATGGTACGGGCAGGGAATCTATGGCTACACCTTC. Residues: CASSLWYGQGIYGYTF.

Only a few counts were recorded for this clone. This chain's CDR3 is CASSQYTGSRSAFF. The CDR3, as DNA: TGTGCCAGCAGCCAATATACAGGTAGCCGTTCGGCTTTCTTT. This chain links TRBV6-2 or TRBV6-3 with TRBJ1-1; a possible D gene is TRBD1 (5 bases). Trimming took 6 bases from V and 11 from J, leaving 22 bases between them. Germline V gives CDR1 MNHEY, CDR2 SVGEGT. This CDR3 is built from 14 residues.

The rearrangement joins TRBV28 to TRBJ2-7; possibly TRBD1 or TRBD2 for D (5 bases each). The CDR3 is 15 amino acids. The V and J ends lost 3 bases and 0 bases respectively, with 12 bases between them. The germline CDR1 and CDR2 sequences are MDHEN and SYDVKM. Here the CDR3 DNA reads TGTGCCAGCAGTTTCATCGGGGCCCTCTCCTACGAGCAGTACTTC. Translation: CASSFIGALSYEQYF.

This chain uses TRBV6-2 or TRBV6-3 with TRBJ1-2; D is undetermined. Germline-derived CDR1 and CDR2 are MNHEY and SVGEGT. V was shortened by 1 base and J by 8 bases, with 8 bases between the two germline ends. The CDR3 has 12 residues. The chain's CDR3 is CASSYLYAGYTF. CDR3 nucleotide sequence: TGTGCCAGCAGTTACTTATACGCGGGCTACACCTTC.